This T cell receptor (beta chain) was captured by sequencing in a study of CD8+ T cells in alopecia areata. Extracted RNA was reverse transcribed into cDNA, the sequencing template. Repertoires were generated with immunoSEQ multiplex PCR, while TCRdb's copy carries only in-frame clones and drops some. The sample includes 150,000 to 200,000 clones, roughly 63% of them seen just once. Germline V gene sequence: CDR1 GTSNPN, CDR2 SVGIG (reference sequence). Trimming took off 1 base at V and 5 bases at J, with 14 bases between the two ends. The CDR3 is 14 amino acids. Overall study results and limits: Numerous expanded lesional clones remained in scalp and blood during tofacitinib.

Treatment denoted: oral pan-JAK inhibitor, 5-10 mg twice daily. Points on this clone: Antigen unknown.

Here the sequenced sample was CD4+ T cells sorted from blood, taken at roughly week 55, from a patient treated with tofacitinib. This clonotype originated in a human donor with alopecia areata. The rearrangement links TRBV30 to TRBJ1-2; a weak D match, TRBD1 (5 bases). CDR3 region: CAWSAGHSDYGYTF. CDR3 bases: TGTGCCTGGAGTGCGGGGCACAGCGATTATGGCTACACCTTC.